This T cell receptor (beta chain) stems from a study of T cell responses to AZD1222 COVID-19 vaccine. Here immunoSEQ multiplex PCR was the method, and the copy in TCRdb shows in-frame clones only, minus some. The table has 110,000 to 150,000 clones, around nine tenths seen once; the top ten hold approximately 3%. With 3 bases clipped from V and 0 bases from J, the junction kept 9 bases outside the gene matches. The CDR3 is made up of 17 amino acids. CDR1 and CDR2 (germline): MNHEY, SMNVEV (reference sequence). Both about-4-week and about-12-week second-dose recipients were combined. General observations from the study: With dominance at 160-218 and 743-854, vaccine-associated CD4 TCRs spanned spike.

Many counts were recorded for this clone. Its matching antigen is unknown. Sequencing used peripheral blood, obtained 28 days after the second AZD1222 dose. The chain uses TRBV27 and TRBJ1-1; 8 bases line up with TRBD1. This receptor was obtained from an adult who received the AZD1222 COVID-19 vaccine. The CDR3 DNA follows: TGTGCCAGCAGTTTGAGAGACAGGGGTTCCTTGAACACTGAAGCTTTCTTT. It specifies CASSLRDRGSLNTEAFF.